The clone carrying this T cell receptor (beta chain) was detected many times. Its antigen is as yet unknown. The read terminates 3 residues ahead of where the CDR3 ends, so the germline J gene completes it. Profiled with immunoSEQ multiplex PCR; TCRdb holds only in-frame clones, not every one. The repertoire consists of tens of thousands of clones, none detected only once. The sample belongs to a study of T cell clonality in common variable immunodeficiency. Points from the study as a whole: Compared with controls, CVID subjects had fewer shared TCRbeta clones.

Germline CDR1 is SGHRS and CDR2 is YFSETQ. Trimming took off 1 base at V and 2 bases at J, with 6 bases between the two ends. The CDR3 totals 13 residues. The chain links TRBV5-1 to TRBJ2-5, with D hard to call. The receptor was isolated from a person aged 18 to 75 in good health. Sequenced input: peripheral blood mononuclear cells. The chain's CDR3 is CASSLWQQETQYF. The CDR3 bases that were read are TGCGCCAGCAGCTTGTGGCAGCAAGAGACC. Variable domain in full (rest from reference TRBV5-1 and TRBJ2-5): KAGVTQTPRYLIKTRGQQVTLSCSPISGHRSVSWYQQTPGQGLQFLFEYFSETQRNKGNFPGRFSGRQFSNSRSEMNVSTLELGDSALYLCASSLWQQETQYFGPGTRLLVL.